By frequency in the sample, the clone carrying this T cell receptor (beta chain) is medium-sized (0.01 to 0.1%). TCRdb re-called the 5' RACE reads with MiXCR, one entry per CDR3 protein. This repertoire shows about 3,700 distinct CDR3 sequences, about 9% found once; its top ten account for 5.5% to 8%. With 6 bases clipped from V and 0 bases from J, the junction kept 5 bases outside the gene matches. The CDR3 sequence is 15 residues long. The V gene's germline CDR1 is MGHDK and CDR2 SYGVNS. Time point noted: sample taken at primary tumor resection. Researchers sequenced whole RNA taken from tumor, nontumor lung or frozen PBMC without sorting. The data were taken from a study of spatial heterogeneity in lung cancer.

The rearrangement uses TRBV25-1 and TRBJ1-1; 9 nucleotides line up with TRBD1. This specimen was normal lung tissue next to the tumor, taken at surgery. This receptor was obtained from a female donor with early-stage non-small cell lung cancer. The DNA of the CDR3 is TGTGCCAGCAGCTGGGGACAGGGCGTGAACACTGAAGCTTTCTTT. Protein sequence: CASSWGQGVNTEAFF.